This TCR beta chain was captured by sequencing in a study of control samples from healthy donors and cancer patients. TCRdb's copy holds only in-frame clones and misses some; the assay was immunoSEQ multiplex PCR. The sample holds about 160,000 clones; 95% to 96% are singletons and the top ten take approximately 1%. Germline CDR1 and CDR2: SGHNT and YYREEE (reference sequence). Trimming removed 0 bases at V and 1 base at J, with 8 bases between. The CDR3 spans 15 residues. The sequencing input was blood. The rearrangement joins TRBV5-4 to TRBJ2-1; the D gene is possibly TRBD1 (6 bases). The clonotype comes from a woman aged 25-40 years in good health. The CDR3 region has the DNA TGTGCCAGCAGCTTGGAAGGGGGATCCTACAATGAGCAGTTCTTC. Translation: CASSLEGGSYNEQFF.